This TCR beta chain was recovered during a study of graft-versus-host responses after intestinal transplantation (dated by TCRdb to the early 2020s). Study-level background: Recipients received multivisceral, liver-intestinal, or isolated intestinal transplants. Bulk TCR-beta CDR3 sequencing was used to track graft-versus-host and host-versus-graft alloreactive T cell clones in the graft, circulation and bone marrow after intestinal transplantation. Every recipient was given anti-thymocyte globulin induction, followed by 2 to 3 years of maintenance tacrolimus and steroids. Donor T cell macrochimerism was defined as a peak of at least 4% donor T cells among recipient peripheral blood mononuclear cells. Alloreactive clones were identified by sequencing pre-transplant mixed lymphocyte reaction products and comparing these products with unstimulated pre-transplant donor and recipient T cells. Of the roughly 25 intestinal transplant recipients enrolled in the cohort, one of whom was a retransplant, 3 patients without pretransplant specimens were excluded. Instead of going to the commercial service, samples from a few later patients were sequenced in-house on an Illumina MiSeq and processed with MiXCR.

Libraries were built with the immunoSEQ multiplex PCR assay. In most patients, genomic DNA was isolated using the Qiagen DNeasy Blood and Tissue Kit and sent frozen to Adaptive Biotechnologies for TCR sequencing. For most patients, high-throughput TCR-beta CDR3 sequencing of genomic DNA was performed by Adaptive Biotechnologies. From the authors' description of their analysis: Adaptive's ImmunoSEQ software was the source of the TCR sequencing data for fewer than 20 patients, while a few other patients were processed with MiXCR and VDJtools. To correct CD4 versus CD8 sorting errors, any sequence found in both subsets at a frequency ratio below 5:1 was removed. Because the origin of CDR3 nucleotide sequences shared between donor and recipient could not be assigned, those sequences were removed. At least 2-fold expansion over unstimulated cells and a minimum CFSE-low frequency of 0.002% (template counts) or 0.001% (read counts) were required for clones to be classified as alloreactive. A clone was considered mappable if detected in the sequenced pre-transplant spleen, lymph node, or MLR CFSE-low populations of the donor or recipient. The cumulative frequency of alloreactive clones was calculated as a percentage of all sequences, weighted by copy number. TCRdb limited this immuneACCESS table to in-frame rearrangements with V and J called. A share of clones is missing; checked studies link under half to unresolved V genes, and the rest is unexplained. That table furnishes V, J and clone size, whereas the DNA furnished D and trimming. Within this sample are about 94,000 clones, with more than 85% of them counted one time only. 0.4% to 0.5% of the sample comes from the top ten.

Worth noting for this clone: Its binding antigen is unknown. No much larger clone is present one base from it, and per-base qualities are unavailable.

The CDR1 and CDR2 encoded by the germline V gene are MGHDK and SYGVNS. The cysteine opens and the phenylalanine closes a CDR3 of 14 amino acids. Only the CDR3 region is kept as DNA, spanning 42 bases read in frame from base 1. Here V drops 3 bases and J drops 7 bases, and the junction holds 8 bases not matched to any gene. The sample's time point label is to be understood as: cells obtained before transplantation from donor or recipient. CD3+CD4+ and CD3+CD8+ populations were FACS-sorted from unstimulated pre-transplant donor and recipient cells taken from spleen or lymph nodes. General findings and caveats noted by the study authors: GvH clones were detected in recipient bone marrow, and some of these GvH clones were observed earlier in ileal mucosa or blood, consistent with an intestinal mucosal origin. Conclusions were limited by the relatively low number and heterogeneity of intestinal transplant patients. Patients with donor T cell macrochimerism had high GvH to HvG T cell clonal ratios in their allografts. Early after transplant, peak levels of circulating GvH clones were found to be associated with declines in HvG clones.

In this chain, TRBV25-1 is recombined with TRBJ1-1, and 7 junctional nucleotides match TRBD1. This clonotype was obtained from a human donor who received an intestinal transplant. This specimen was unstimulated CD8+ T cells sorted from spleen or lymph node cells, taken before intestinal transplant. Here is the DNA: TGTGCCAGCAGTGACACCGGGACAGTAAGTGAAGCTTTCTTT. It translates to CASSDTGTVSEAFF.